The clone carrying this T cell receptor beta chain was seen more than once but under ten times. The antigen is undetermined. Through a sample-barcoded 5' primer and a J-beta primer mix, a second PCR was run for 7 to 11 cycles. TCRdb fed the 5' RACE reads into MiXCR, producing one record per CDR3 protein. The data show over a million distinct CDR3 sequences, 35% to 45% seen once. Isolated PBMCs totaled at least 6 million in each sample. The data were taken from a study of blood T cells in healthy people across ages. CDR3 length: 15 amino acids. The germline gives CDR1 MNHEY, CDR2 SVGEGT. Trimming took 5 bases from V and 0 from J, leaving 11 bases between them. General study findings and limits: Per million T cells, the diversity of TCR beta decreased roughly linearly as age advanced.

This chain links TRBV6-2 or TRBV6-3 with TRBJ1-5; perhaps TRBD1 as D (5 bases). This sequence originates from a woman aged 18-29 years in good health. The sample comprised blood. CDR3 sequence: CASSPRTISNQPQHF. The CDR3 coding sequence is TGTGCCAGCAGTCCGAGGACAATTAGCAATCAGCCCCAGCATTTT.